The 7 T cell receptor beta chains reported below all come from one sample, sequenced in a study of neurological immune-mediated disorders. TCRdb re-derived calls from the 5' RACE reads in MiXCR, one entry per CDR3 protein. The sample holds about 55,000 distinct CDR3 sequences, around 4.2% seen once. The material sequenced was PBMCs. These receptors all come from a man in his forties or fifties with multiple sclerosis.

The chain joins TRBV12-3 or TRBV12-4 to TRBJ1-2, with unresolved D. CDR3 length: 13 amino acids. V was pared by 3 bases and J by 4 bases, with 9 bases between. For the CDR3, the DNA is TGTGCCAGCAGTTTCTTGACTCTCTATGGCTACACCTTC. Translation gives CASSFLTLYGYTF.

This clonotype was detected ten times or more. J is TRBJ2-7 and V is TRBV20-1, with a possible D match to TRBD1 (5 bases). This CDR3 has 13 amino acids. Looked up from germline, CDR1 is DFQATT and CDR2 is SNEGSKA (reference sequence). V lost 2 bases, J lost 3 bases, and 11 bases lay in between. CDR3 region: CSARSSRGYEQYF. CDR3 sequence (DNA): TGCAGTGCTAGATCCTCTAGGGGCTACGAGCAGTACTTC.

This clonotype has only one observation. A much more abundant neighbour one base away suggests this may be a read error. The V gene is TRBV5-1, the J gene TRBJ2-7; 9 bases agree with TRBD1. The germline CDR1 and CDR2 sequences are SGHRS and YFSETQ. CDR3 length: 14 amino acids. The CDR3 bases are TGCACCAGCAGCTTGGCGGGACAGGGCGGCGAGCAGTACTTC. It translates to CTSSLAGQGGEQYF.

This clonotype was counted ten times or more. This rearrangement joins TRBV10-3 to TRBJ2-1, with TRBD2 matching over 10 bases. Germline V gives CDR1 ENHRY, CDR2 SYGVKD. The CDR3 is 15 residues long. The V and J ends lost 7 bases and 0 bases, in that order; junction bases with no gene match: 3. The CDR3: CAITRLAGSYNEQFF. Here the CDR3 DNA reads TGTGCCATCACCCGACTAGCGGGCTCCTACAATGAGCAGTTCTTC.

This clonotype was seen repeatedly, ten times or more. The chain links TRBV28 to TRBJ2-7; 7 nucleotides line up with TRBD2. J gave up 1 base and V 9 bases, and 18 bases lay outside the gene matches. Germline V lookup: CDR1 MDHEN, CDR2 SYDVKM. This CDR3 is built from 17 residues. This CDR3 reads CASPPDQGGFLSYEQYF. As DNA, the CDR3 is TGTGCCAGTCCTCCCGACCAGGGAGGGTTTCTTTCCTACGAGCAGTACTTC.

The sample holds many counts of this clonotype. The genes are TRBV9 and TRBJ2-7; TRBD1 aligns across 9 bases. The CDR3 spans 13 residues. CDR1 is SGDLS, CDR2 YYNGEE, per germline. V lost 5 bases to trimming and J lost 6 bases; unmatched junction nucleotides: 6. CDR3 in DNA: TGTGCCAGCAGTTTCGGGACAGGGTCCGAGCAGTACTTC. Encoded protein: CASSFGTGSEQYF.

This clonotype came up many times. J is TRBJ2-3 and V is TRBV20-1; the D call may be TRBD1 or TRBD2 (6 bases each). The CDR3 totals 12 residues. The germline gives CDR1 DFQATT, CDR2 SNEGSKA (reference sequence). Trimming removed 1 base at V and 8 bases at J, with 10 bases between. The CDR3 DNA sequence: TGCAGTGCTAGAGGTCGGGGGCTTACGCAGTATTTT. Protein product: CSARGRGLTQYF.